The clone carrying this T cell receptor (beta chain) occurred once. Its antigen is currently unknown. The data were obtained in a study of post-analysis software for immune sequencing data. Study information: Patients with relapsing-remitting, secondary progressive and progressive-relapsing multiple sclerosis courses were all represented. The study's findings and limits: There were roughly 5 TRBV segments more frequent in patients than controls, and TRBV5-6, TRBV5-1 and TRBV20-1 were among them. Batch-mates among the samples co-clustered strongly by F measure. Comparison with controls showed significantly lower normalized Chao1 diversity in multiple sclerosis patients.

TCR beta cDNA libraries had unique molecular identifiers. The authors obtained roughly 500,000 cDNA molecules from approximately 0.95 to 9.8 million T cells. TCRdb redid the calling of the PCR reads with MiXCR, one entry per CDR3 protein. The data hold approximately 770,000 distinct CDR3 sequences, with about half observed a single time. This CDR3 comprises 13 residues. Trimming shortened V by 3 bases and J by 10 bases, and 16 bases separated the two germline ends. Germline CDR1 DFQATT, CDR2 SNEGSKA (reference sequence). The clonotype comes from a girl between 5 and 17 years old with multiple sclerosis. Sequencing input: blood. This chain connects TRBV20-1 to TRBJ2-1, with TRBD2 as a possible D gene (6 bases). CDR3 in DNA: TGCAGTGCTAGTGGGGGGAGTCGCTACGAGCAGTTCTTC. Translation gives CSASGGSRYEQFF.